This record covers a single TCR beta chain. Its antigen remains unidentified. Assay used: immunoSEQ multiplex PCR; TCRdb lists only in-frame clones, some missing. The sample lists 58,000 or so clones, approximately 87% seen once, with around 1.3% in the top ten. The data stem from a study of a mutant IDH1 vaccine in newly diagnosed glioma. Study summary: Antecedent treatment encompassed radiotherapy, temozolomide, or their combination; the majority received both. Study-wide points: Of all patients, around 93% showed vaccine-induced immune responses.

As for time point: week 23, last vaccination. Vaccination comprised doses that each held 300 ug of mutant IDH1 20-mer peptide, plus topical imiquimod. CDR3 length: 13 residues. V gave up 2 bases and J gave up 9 bases, with 11 bases separating them. From germline, CDR1 is LGHNA and CDR2 YNFKEQ. The sequence was collected from a man in his forties with glioma. This sequence joins TRBV4-2 and TRBJ2-1; D may match TRBD1 or TRBD2 (5 bases each). The sequences come from PBMCs, collected from a glioma patient whose treatment included an IDH1 peptide vaccine. The CDR3 is CASSQLPGGEQFF. The CDR3 region has the DNA TGTGCCAGCAGCCAACTACCTGGGGGTGAGCAGTTCTTC.